This record concerns one T cell receptor beta chain sequence. Per-sample PBMC isolation yielded at least 6.5 million cells. The data stem from a study of blood T cells in healthy people across ages. Study context: When template switching was applied, about one barcoded beta molecule was captured per two T cells.

V shed 5 bases, J shed 14 bases, and the junction held 18 bases outside the gene matches. The CDR3 spans 16 residues. Germline CDR1 is MNHEY and CDR2 is SMNVEV (reference sequence). It was with a sample-barcoded 5' primer and a J-beta primer mix that a second PCR of about 6 to 12 cycles was run. Every molecule of cDNA carried a tag from a template-switch adaptor with 12 random nucleotides. From the 5' RACE reads, TCRdb called clonotypes with MiXCR, one entry per CDR3 protein. The sample contains roughly 800,000 distinct CDR3 sequences, around a quarter of which appear only once. The same data also went into a second study, on T cells of mothers and their children. That work contributes: Evidence of persistent microchimeric T cell clones was absent.

This TCR was recovered from a boy younger than 18 in good health. The chain couples TRBV27 to TRBJ1-6, with 7 bases lining up with TRBD1. The material sequenced was blood. CDR3 sequence (DNA): TGTGCCAGCAGTAAAGGTCGTAGCAGGGGGACCCCATCCCTCCACTTT. Translation gives CASSKGRSRGTPSLHF.